Below are 27 T cell receptor beta chains sequenced from a single sample in a study of Ad26.COV2.S vaccination and SARS-CoV-2 variants. Some clones are missing from TCRdb's copy, which holds only in-frame ones; the method was immunoSEQ multiplex PCR. The sample has a few hundred thousand clones, around 92% seen once. The treatment is: around 19 received Ad26.COV2.S at low or high dose, single or two shots; 5 received placebo; per-sample allocation not given. Day 63 following the first vaccine or placebo injection was when the samples were taken. Sequenced here: peripheral blood, sampled in a trial of Ad26.COV2.S vaccine versus placebo. These receptors were obtained from a person aged 18-65 years who received the Ad26.COV2.S COVID-19 vaccine or a placebo.

This chain links TRBV4-1 with TRBJ1-2; 8 bases line up with TRBD1. The CDR3 runs 13 residues. The germline CDR1 and CDR2 sequences are MGHRA and YSYEKL. With V trimmed by 1 base and J by 7 bases, 2 bases remained unmatched. Here the CDR3 reads CASSQVGTGGYTF. The CDR3 nucleotides read TGCGCCAGCAGCCAAGTTGGGACAGGTGGCTACACCTTC.

The rearrangement joins TRBV11-3 to TRBJ2-3, with TRBD2 matching 7 bases. Germline CDR1 and CDR2: SGHNT and YENEEA. The CDR3 has 16 residues. Trimming took 3 bases from V and 2 from J; bases not matched to a gene: 8. CDR3 in DNA: TGTGCCAGCAGCTTCGGAACTAGCGCCAACACAGATACGCAGTATTTT. This encodes CASSFGTSANTDTQYF. The full variable domain, with the rest looked up from reference TRBV11-3 and TRBJ2-3, is EAGVVQSPRYKIIEKKQPVAFWCNPISGHNTLYWYLQNLGQGPELLIRYENEEAVDDSQLPKDRFSAERLKGVDSTLKIQPAELGDSAVYLCASSFGTSANTDTQYFGPGTRLTVL.

The genes are TRBV6-2 or TRBV6-3 and TRBJ2-3; D is tentatively TRBD1 or TRBD2 (5 bases each). Trimming removed 5 bases at V and 2 bases at J, with 17 bases between. CDR3 length: 16 amino acids. CDR1 MNHEY and CDR2 SVGEGT come from the germline V gene. The CDR3 DNA reads as TGTGCCAGCAGTGCCGGGATGACAGACATCACAGATACGCAGTATTTT. Its translation: CASSAGMTDITDTQYF.

V is TRBV29-1 and J is TRBJ1-1; 8 positions match TRBD1. Per the germline V gene, CDR1 is SQVTM and CDR2 is ANQGSEA. V lost 6 bases and J lost 4; bases outside the gene matches: 10. The CDR3 runs 14 residues. CDR3 coding DNA: TGCAGCGTGGAGGGGACACAGGGGGGCACTGAAGCTTTCTTT. Its translation is CSVEGTQGGTEAFF.

The rearrangement uses TRBV2 and TRBJ2-3, with 13 positions matching TRBD2. Germline CDR1 and CDR2: SNHLY and FYNNEI. The CDR3 has 19 amino acids. The V gene end was trimmed by 8 bases and the J gene end by 7 bases; junction bases not matched to a gene: 21. The chain's CDR3 is CASRRRPGLAGTAAYTQYF. The CDR3 nucleotides read TGTGCCAGCCGTCGACGACCGGGACTAGCGGGGACCGCGGCGTATACGCAGTATTTT.

The chain carries TRBV14 and TRBJ2-1; 8 bases match TRBD1. The CDR3 consists of 17 residues. Germline V gene sequence: CDR1 SGHDN, CDR2 FVKESK. Germline trimming cut 4 bases from V and 1 base from J; bases unmatched to any gene: 9. CDR3 nucleotides: TGTGCCAGCAGCCCTGGGACAGGACGCCCTTCCTACAATGAGCAGTTCTTC. Encoded protein: CASSPGTGRPSYNEQFF.

V usage is TRBV18 and J usage is TRBJ2-5, with unresolved D. This CDR3 region has 11 residues. Germline CDR1 and CDR2: KGHSH and LQKENI. V lost 3 bases and J 5 bases, leaving 4 bases between the germline ends. The CDR3 is CASSPLETQYF. CDR3 coding DNA: TGTGCCAGCTCACCGCTGGAGACCCAGTACTTC.

Concerning this clone itself: Germline is not matched at one junction end, which may reflect a read error. The V gene is TRBV6-5, the J gene TRBJ1-1; D is possibly TRBD1 (6 bases). The CDR3 sequence is 12 residues long. Germline V gives CDR1 MNHEY, CDR2 SVGAGI. DNA of the CDR3: TGTGCCGGCAGCAGGGGCTGGACTGAAGCTTTCTTT. The encoded protein is CAGSRGWTEAFF.

About this clone itself: A junction end diverges from the germline sequence, so it may reflect a read error. V is TRBV30 and J is TRBJ1-5; 7 bases map to TRBD1. Germline CDR1 GTSNPN, CDR2 SVGIG (reference sequence). The CDR3 totals 13 residues. CDR3: CDRETYSNQPQHF. DNA of the CDR3: TGCGACAGGGAAACATATAGCAATCAGCCCCAGCATTTT.

V usage is TRBV30 and J usage is TRBJ2-5; no firm D call. Germline values: CDR1 GTSNPN, CDR2 SVGIG (reference sequence). The CDR3 spans 14 residues. The ends were cut back, 4 bases at V and 5 bases at J, with 17 bases in the middle. Written as DNA, the CDR3 is TGTGCCTGGAAAAAAGGGTTGGGTACGGAGACCCAGTACTTC. This encodes CAWKKGLGTETQYF.

The gene calls are TRBV7-6 and TRBJ1-1, with D perhaps matching TRBD1 (6 bases). This CDR3 region has 12 residues. The germline V gene has CDR1 SGHVS and CDR2 FNYEAQ. V was clipped by 5 bases and J by 8 bases, with 12 bases between them. CDR3 coding DNA: TGTGCCAGCAGCCCCAGGGGCGAAGAAGCTTTCTTT. Encoded protein: CASSPRGEEAFF. Complete variable domain (other parts from reference TRBV7-6 and TRBJ1-1): GAGVSQSPRYKVTKRGQDVALRCDPISGHVSLYWYRQALGQGPEFLTYFNYEAQQDKSGLPNDRFSAERPEGSISTLTIQRTEQRDSAMYRCASSPRGEEAFFGQGTRLTVV.

V usage is TRBV28 and J usage is TRBJ1-2, with 7 bases that match TRBD1. Looked up from germline, CDR1 is MDHEN and CDR2 is SYDVKM. V dropped 2 bases and J dropped 1; count of bases not matched to a gene: 10. The CDR3 has 17 residues. CDR3 sequence reads: CASSLPSGTENNYGYTF. DNA for the CDR3: TGTGCCAGCAGTTTACCATCGGGGACAGAAAATAACTATGGCTACACCTTC.

CDR3 DNA: TGTGCCAGCAGTTACGGCGGGGGGGCCACCTACGAGCAGTACTTC. As protein: CASSYGGGATYEQYF. This chain links TRBV6-2 or TRBV6-3 with TRBJ2-7, with 9 bases identical to TRBD2. From germline, CDR1 is MNHEY and CDR2 SVGEGT. The CDR3 sequence is 15 residues long. V lost 2 bases to trimming and J lost 2 bases; unmatched junction nucleotides: 4.

The gene calls are TRBV10-1 and TRBJ2-5, with a weak D call TRBD1 (5 bases). The length of the CDR3 is 16 residues. The germline CDR1 and CDR2 sequences are WNHNN and SYGVQD (reference sequence). Trimming took off 0 bases at V and 6 bases at J, with 17 bases between the two ends. DNA of the CDR3: TGCGCCAGCAGTGAGTCCCCCGCGGCAGGGATTAAGACCCAGTACTTC. Its translation is CASSESPAAGIKTQYF.

The rearrangement uses TRBV7-9 and TRBJ2-2; D is possibly TRBD2 (6 bases). The CDR3 totals 15 residues. Between the trimmed V and J ends, which lost 8 bases and 0 bases, there was a span of 13 bases. The germline V gene encodes CDR1 SEHNR and CDR2 FQNEAQ (reference sequence). The CDR3 DNA follows: TGTGCCAGCCTCCGGGAGAATACGAACACCGGGGAGCTGTTTTTT. Its translation: CASLRENTNTGELFF.

In its sample, this clone was seen a few times. V is TRBV9 and J is TRBJ1-2; 8 nucleotides align to TRBD1. Per the germline V gene, CDR1 is SGDLS and CDR2 is YYNGEE. Trimming removed 4 bases from V and 5 bases from J; junction bases left unmatched: 16. The CDR3 sequence is 17 residues long. CDR3 region: CASSPRSMGQANYGYTF. The CDR3 region has the DNA TGTGCCAGCAGCCCACGATCGATGGGACAGGCAAATTATGGCTACACCTTC.

The rearrangement joins TRBV4-1 to TRBJ2-7, with D perhaps TRBD2 (6 bases). V lost 0 bases to trimming and J lost 2 bases, with 8 bases between them. Germline V lookup: CDR1 MGHRA, CDR2 YSYEKL. This CDR3 contains 14 residues. In DNA form, the CDR3 reads TGCGCCAGCAGCCAAGAGGAGGGCACCTACGAGCAGTACTTC. It encodes CASSQEEGTYEQYF.

This clone has only one observation. CDR3 in amino acids: CASTPGLAVDEQFF. The CDR3 DNA reads as TGTGCCAGCACCCCAGGACTAGCGGTCGATGAGCAGTTCTTC. V is TRBV6-6 and J is TRBJ2-1, with 10 bases matching TRBD2. This CDR3 has 14 amino acids. From germline, CDR1 is MNHNY and CDR2 SVGAGI (reference sequence). The ends lost 7 bases at V and 8 bases at J; junction bases unmatched: 8.

The chain employs TRBV11-2 and TRBJ1-2; a weak D match, TRBD1 (6 bases). The V gene's germline CDR1 is SGHAT and CDR2 FQNNGV. The CDR3 consists of 17 residues. Trimming stripped 4 bases from V and 3 bases from J, with 21 bases between. The CDR3 loop is CASSSRGGTGRDYGYTF. The CDR3 DNA reads TGTGCCAGCAGCTCGAGAGGAGGAACAGGGCGTGACTATGGCTACACCTTC.

As regards this clone: This sample also contains other DNA sequences that code for the same CDR3. DNA of the CDR3: TGTGCCAGCAGCTTAGGGGGGCAAGAGACCCAGTACTTC. This sequence encodes CASSLGGQETQYF. The chain links TRBV11-2 to TRBJ2-5; TRBD1 or TRBD2 may be the D gene (5 bases each). CDR1 SGHAT and CDR2 FQNNGV come from the germline V gene. Trimming removed 1 base from V and 2 bases from J, with 5 bases in between. The CDR3 is made up of 13 amino acids.

This chain connects TRBV7-9 to TRBJ2-2; D not certain. Germline V lookup: CDR1 SEHNR, CDR2 FQNEAQ (reference sequence). This CDR3 has 16 residues. V was cut by 4 bases and J by 1 base, with 13 bases left in between. Here the CDR3 DNA reads TGTGCCAGCAGCTACCCCACGGCCCTGAACACCGGGGAGCTGTTTTTT. This encodes CASSYPTALNTGELFF.

There are a few counts of this clone. V gene TRBV11-2 combines with J gene TRBJ1-2, with D tentatively TRBD1 (5 bases). The CDR3 runs 15 residues. V lost 5 bases, J lost 4 bases, and 17 bases lay in between. CDR1 and CDR2 from the germline V gene are SGHAT and FQNNGV. CDR3 bases: TGTGCCAGCAGCCCAACCGCGGGACCCTTCTATGGCTACACCTTC. Protein sequence: CASSPTAGPFYGYTF.

The V call is TRBV21-1, the J call TRBJ1-6. TRBV21-1 is noted as a pseudogene. The CDR3 extends over 17 amino acids. CDR3 in amino acids: CASSTLAPRDHDHALHF. CDR3 DNA: TGTGCCAGCAGCACCCTGGCCCCTCGGGACCACGATCACGCCCTCCACTTT.

The V gene is TRBV19, the J gene TRBJ1-5, with unresolved D. Per germline, CDR1 LNHDA and CDR2 SQIVND (reference sequence). The CDR3 has 16 residues. V dropped 7 bases and J dropped 0 bases, with 16 bases sitting between them. Here the CDR3 reads CASTPDRILSNQPQHF. The CDR3, as DNA: TGTGCCAGTACCCCGGACCGAATCCTTAGCAATCAGCCCCAGCATTTT.

This chain links TRBV9 with TRBJ1-4; no clear D gene. Germline V lookup: CDR1 SGDLS, CDR2 YYNGEE. The V gene lost 4 bases and the J gene lost 5 bases, with 9 bases spanning the gap. This CDR3 comprises 13 residues. The CDR3 nucleotides are TGTGCCAGCAGCCGACCGCCAAATGAAAAACTGTTTTTT. Translated, it gives CASSRPPNEKLFF. Together with reference TRBV9 and TRBJ1-4, the CDR3 gives the full variable domain: DSGVTQTPKHLITATGQRVTLRCSPRSGDLSVYWYQQSLDQGLQFLIQYYNGEERAKGNILERFSAQQFPDLHSELNLSSLELGDSALYFCASSRPPNEKLFFGSGTQLSVL.

The chain combines TRBV11-2 with TRBJ1-3, with unresolved D. This CDR3 comprises 18 residues. V was trimmed by 2 bases and J by 0 bases, leaving 17 bases between them. In germline, CDR1 is SGHAT, CDR2 FQNNGV. The CDR3 spells CASSLRPPAVNSGNTIYF. The CDR3 nucleotides are TGTGCCAGCAGCTTACGACCCCCGGCGGTTAACTCTGGAAACACCATATATTTT.

In this sample, this clone turned up once. The chain carries TRBV5-1 and TRBJ1-2; the D gene is possibly TRBD1 (5 bases). V was trimmed by 3 bases and J by 2 bases, leaving 11 bases between them. Germline V gives CDR1 SGHRS, CDR2 YFSETQ. The CDR3 runs to 14 residues. DNA for the CDR3: TGCGCCAGCAGCTCAGGGACGGAGAACTATGGCTACACCTTC. Translating it yields CASSSGTENYGYTF.